This T cell receptor (beta chain) was captured in a study of T cell clusters in autoimmune cytopenias. TRB was amplified by touch-down multiplex PCR, primer pools A and B combined. For each CDR3 protein, TCRdb gives one entry from its re-call of the multiplex PCR reads, without DNA. In all, the sample yields about 4,400 distinct CDR3 sequences. The CDR3 totals 17 residues. Germline-derived CDR1 and CDR2 are MRHNA and SNTAGT. Overall study findings and caveats: Primary autoimmune cytopenia patients appeared to lack physiological T cell clusters present in healthy donors.

About this clonotype itself: What it binds is unknown.

TRB was amplified from roughly 250 ng of peripheral blood genomic DNA per sample. These data were likewise used in another study, on T cell repertoires in aging, cancer and after chemotherapy. That work states: Loss of evenness, beyond lost richness, contributed to age-related TCR diversity decline in cancer patients.

Material for sequencing was peripheral blood. This sequence joins TRBV6-4 and TRBJ2-6; TCRdb's D call of TRBD1 is untestable without DNA. This sequence originates from a human donor with an autoimmune cytopenia or autoimmune hepatitis (not recorded which). The CDR3 spells CASSPGVTFSGANVLTF.